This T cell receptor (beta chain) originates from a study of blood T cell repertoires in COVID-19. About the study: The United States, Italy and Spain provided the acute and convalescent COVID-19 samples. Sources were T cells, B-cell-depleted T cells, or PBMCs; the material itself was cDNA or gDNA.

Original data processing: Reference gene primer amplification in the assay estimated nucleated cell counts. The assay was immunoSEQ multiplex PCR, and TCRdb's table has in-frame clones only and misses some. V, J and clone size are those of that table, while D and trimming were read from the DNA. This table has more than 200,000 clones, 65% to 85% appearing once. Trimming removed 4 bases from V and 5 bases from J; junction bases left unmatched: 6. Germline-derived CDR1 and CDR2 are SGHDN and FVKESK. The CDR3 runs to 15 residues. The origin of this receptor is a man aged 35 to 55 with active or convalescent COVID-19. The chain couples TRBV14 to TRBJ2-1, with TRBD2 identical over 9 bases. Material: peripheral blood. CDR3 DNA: TGTGCCAGCAGCCGCTTGGGGACTAGCAACAATGAGCAGTTCTTC. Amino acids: CASSRLGTSNNEQFF.